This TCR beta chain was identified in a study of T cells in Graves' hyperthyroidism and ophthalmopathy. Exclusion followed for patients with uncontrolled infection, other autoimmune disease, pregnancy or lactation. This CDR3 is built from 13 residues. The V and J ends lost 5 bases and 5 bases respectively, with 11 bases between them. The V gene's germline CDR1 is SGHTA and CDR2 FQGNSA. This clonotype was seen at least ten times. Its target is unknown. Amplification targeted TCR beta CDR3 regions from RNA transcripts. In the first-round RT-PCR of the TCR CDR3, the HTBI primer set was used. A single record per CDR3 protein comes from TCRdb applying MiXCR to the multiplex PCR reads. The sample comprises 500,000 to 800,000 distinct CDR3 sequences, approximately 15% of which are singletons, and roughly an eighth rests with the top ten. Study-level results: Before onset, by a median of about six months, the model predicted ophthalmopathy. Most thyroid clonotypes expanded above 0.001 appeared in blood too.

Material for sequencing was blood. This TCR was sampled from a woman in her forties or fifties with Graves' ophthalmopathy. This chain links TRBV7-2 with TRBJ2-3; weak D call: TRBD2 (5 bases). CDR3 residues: CASSDRRGDTQYF. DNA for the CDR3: TGTGCCAGCAGCGACCGACGGGGAGATACGCAGTATTTT. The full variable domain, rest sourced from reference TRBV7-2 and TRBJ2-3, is GAGVSQSPSNKVTEKGKDVELRCDPISGHTALYWYRQSLGQGLEFLIYFQGNSAPDKSGLPSDRFSAERTGGSVSTLTIQRTQQEDSAVYLCASSDRRGDTQYFGPGTRLTVL.